This note documents a single T cell receptor beta chain sequence. This entry belongs to a study of CD8 T cells in Susac syndrome. Roughly 0.5 to 1 ug RNA was reverse transcribed with random hexamers. Each CDR3 protein is one row after TCRdb ran MiXCR on the immunoSEQ multiplex PCR reads. This table has 250,000 to 350,000 distinct CDR3 sequences, about 90% appearing once. TCR beta was sequenced from blood CD8+ and CD4+ T cells. FACS was used to enrich TEMRA cells, whereas the CD8+ and CD4+ T cells were obtained by negative isolation. The TCR was taken from a human donor with multiple sclerosis. Sequenced material: CD4+ T cells from PBMCs.

CDR3 sequence (DNA): TGCAGTGCCAGCAAACGGGGGGACACTGAAGCTTTCTTT. Its translation is CSASKRGDTEAFF. The chain links TRBV20-1 to TRBJ1-1, with D perhaps matching TRBD1 (5 bases). Germline loops: CDR1 DFQATT, CDR2 SNEGSKA (reference sequence). The CDR3 loop spans 13 amino acids. V was shortened by 6 bases and J by 3 bases, with 14 bases between the two germline ends.